This T cell receptor beta chain was obtained from a study of blood T cell repertoires in COVID-19. Turning to the study itself: Donors in the United States, Italy and Spain gave samples during acute or convalescent COVID-19. T cells, B-cell-depleted T cells, or PBMCs provided the cDNA or gDNA that served as material.

Using immunoSEQ multiplex PCR, the repertoire was profiled, and TCRdb retains in-frame clones only, with some absent. The data hold 52,000 or so clones, with 85% to 95% observed a single time. The CDR3 is 13 amino acids. Germline CDR1 reads LNHNV; CDR2 reads YYDKDF (reference sequence). With 1 base removed from V and 7 bases from J, the gap between germline ends came to 5 bases. J is TRBJ1-6 and V is TRBV15, with D unclear. This clonotype originated in a woman aged 80 or over with acute or convalescent COVID-19. The sample was peripheral blood. The CDR3 sequence: CATSRGRNSPLHF. The CDR3 coding sequence is TGTGCCACCAGCAGAGGCAGGAATTCACCCCTCCACTTT.